These T cell receptor beta chains were read from a single sample in a study of blood T cell repertoires in COVID-19. Sequencing used immunoSEQ multiplex PCR; TCRdb keeps in-frame clones, though not all of them. The table shows a few hundred thousand clones, with 85% to 90% occurring only once. The specimen sequenced was PBMCs or T cells enriched from blood (not recorded which). The receptors shown here come from a woman in her fifties or sixties in a cohort exposed to, infected with or recovered from COVID-19 (not recorded which). The conserved cysteine and the conserved F or W are not part of the CDR3 here. The D gene is left open where the match is weak. Some rows have no size entry. The others give once, few or many, or a class for an expanded clone.

TRBV18	TRBJ2-1	-	-	ASSFQSYNEQF
TRBV5-1	TRBJ1-5	-	TRBD1	ASSLGGQGAGQPQH
TRBV28	TRBJ2-7	-	TRBD2	ASTLTSGRYEQY
TRBV3-1/TRBV3-2	TRBJ2-1	-	-	ASSQVPLSRNEQF
TRBV7-9	TRBJ2-2	-	-	ASSSGRDIRGELF
TRBV28	TRBJ2-1	-	TRBD2	ASSLSFLRLAAYNEQF
TRBV4-1	TRBJ2-5	-	-	ASRPLGEETQY
TRBV7-9	TRBJ2-7	-	-	ASSRTRASYEQY
TRBV4-1	TRBJ1-4	-	-	ASSQEAGRSYEKLF
TRBV4-1	TRBJ1-3	-	-	ASSQGQGQTGNTIY
TRBV9	TRBJ2-1	-	TRBD2	ASSVTSGKRNEQF
TRBV28	TRBJ1-2	-	TRBD1	ASRAGTGLSYGYT
TRBV19	TRBJ2-1	few	TRBD2	ASSRASGSRDEQF
TRBV27	TRBJ2-1	-	TRBD2	ASSRSSGNEQF
TRBV5-6	TRBJ2-1	-	-	ASSWAGRNEQF
TRBV18	TRBJ2-1	-	TRBD2	AGSGRALLNEQF
TRBV27	TRBJ2-7	-	-	ASSLLDKGIHEQY
TRBV7-2	TRBJ1-3	-	TRBD1	ASSLRGPAAGNTIY
TRBV19	TRBJ2-1	-	TRBD2	ASSINSGSSYNEQF
TRBV5-1	TRBJ2-1	-	TRBD2	ASSLPGLEAKVASSYNEQF
TRBV6-5	TRBJ1-1	once	TRBD1	ASSYGTGTHPDIAF
TRBV27	TRBJ1-2	-	-	ASSSYHADYYGYT
TRBV19	TRBJ2-1	-	TRBD1	ASSIDLLGILGQEKF
TRBV29-1	TRBJ1-1	once	-	SVVGGLGSLNTEAF
TRBV5-1	TRBJ1-2	-	-	ASGGNNYGYT
TRBV30	TRBJ1-3	once	-	AWSFIGNTIY
TRBV25-1	TRBJ2-1	-	TRBD2	ASSEYSGRADEQF
TRBV21-1	TRBJ2-3	medium-sized	-	ASSPRTQGPTFTTDTQY
TRBV28	TRBJ1-6	-	-	ASGLISSPLH
TRBV7-2	TRBJ1-4	-	TRBD1	ASSLDSDRAEKLF
TRBV18	TRBJ1-5	-	-	ASSPNRGNQPQH
TRBV7-9	TRBJ1-2	-	-	ASSPETSSKYGYT
TRBV4-1	TRBJ2-1	few	TRBD2	ASSHMGLALYNEQF
TRBV5-1	TRBJ2-7	-	TRBD2	ASSSEGGRSHEQY
TRBV24-1	TRBJ2-3	-	TRBD2	ATSAVAGGLDTQY
TRBV7-2	TRBJ2-3	-	-	ASSLAGGGGATDTQY
TRBV21-1	TRBJ2-1	-	-	ASSKDRTSGRRRNEQF
TRBV30	TRBJ2-1	few	TRBD2	AWSVSAGVNEQF
TRBV7-2	TRBJ1-5	-	-	ASSERGGTGQPQH
TRBV11-2	TRBJ1-4	-	TRBD1	ASSFEQGVREKLF
TRBV2	TRBJ2-3	-	TRBD2	ASSGSAGVTDTQY
TRBV6-5	TRBJ1-5	-	-	ASSYAGNSNQPQH